Below, one TCR beta chain is given with its context. This table comes from immunoSEQ multiplex PCR, and its TCRdb copy is limited to in-frame clones, with some not included. The sample holds fewer than 200,000 clones; about 94% are singletons and the top ten take about 4%. This specimen comes from a study of control samples from healthy donors and cancer patients. CDR1 LNHDA and CDR2 SQIVND come from the germline V gene (reference sequence). V was trimmed by 6 bases and J by 8 bases, leaving 14 bases between them. The CDR3 contains 14 residues. The J gene is TRBJ1-6, the V gene TRBV19, with D uncertain. This TCR was sampled from a woman aged 55-69 years in good health. Input material: blood. The CDR3 region has the DNA TGTGCCAGTAGCCCCGGTTGGATGGATTCACCCCTCCACTTT. It translates to CASSPGWMDSPLHF.